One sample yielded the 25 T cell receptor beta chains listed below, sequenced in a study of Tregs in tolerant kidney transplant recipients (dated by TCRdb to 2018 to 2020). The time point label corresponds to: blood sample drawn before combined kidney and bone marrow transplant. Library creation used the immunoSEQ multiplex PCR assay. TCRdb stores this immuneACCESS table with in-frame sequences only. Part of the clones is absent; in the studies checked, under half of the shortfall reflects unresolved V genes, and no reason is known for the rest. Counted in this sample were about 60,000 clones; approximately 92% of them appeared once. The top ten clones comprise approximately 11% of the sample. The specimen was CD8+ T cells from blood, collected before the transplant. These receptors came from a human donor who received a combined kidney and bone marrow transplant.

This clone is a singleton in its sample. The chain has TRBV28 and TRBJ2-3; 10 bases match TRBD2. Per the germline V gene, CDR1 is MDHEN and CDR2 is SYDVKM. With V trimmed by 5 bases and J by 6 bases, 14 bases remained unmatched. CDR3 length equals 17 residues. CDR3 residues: CASSGTWASGGVDTQYF. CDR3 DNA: TGTGCCAGCAGTGGTACCTGGGCTAGCGGGGGAGTGGATACGCAGTATTTT.

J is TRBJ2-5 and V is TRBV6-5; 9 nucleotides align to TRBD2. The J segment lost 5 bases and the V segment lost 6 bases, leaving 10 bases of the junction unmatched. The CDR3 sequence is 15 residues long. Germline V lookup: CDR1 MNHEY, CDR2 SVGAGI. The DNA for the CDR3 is TGTGCCAGCAGGCCGCTAGCGGGGTGGGACGAGACCCAGTACTTC. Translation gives CASRPLAGWDETQYF.

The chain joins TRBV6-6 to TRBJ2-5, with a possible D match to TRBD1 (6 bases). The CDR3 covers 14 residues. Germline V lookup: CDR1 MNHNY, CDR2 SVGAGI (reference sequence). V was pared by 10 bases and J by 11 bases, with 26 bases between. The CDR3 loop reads CATERNGQGWEQYF. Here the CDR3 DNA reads TGTGCCACCGAAAGGAACGGCCAGGGGTGGGAGCAGTACTTC.

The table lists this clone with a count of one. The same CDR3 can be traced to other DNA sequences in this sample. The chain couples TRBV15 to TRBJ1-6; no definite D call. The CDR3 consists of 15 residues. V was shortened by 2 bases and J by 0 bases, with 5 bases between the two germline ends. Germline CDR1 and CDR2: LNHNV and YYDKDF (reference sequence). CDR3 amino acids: CATSRTSSYNSPLHF. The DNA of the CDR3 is TGTGCCACCAGCAGAACGAGCTCCTATAATTCACCCCTCCACTTT.

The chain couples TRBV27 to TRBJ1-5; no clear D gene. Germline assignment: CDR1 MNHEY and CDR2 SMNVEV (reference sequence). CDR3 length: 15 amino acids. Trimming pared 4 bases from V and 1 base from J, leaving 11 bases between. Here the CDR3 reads CASSSGVGSNQPQHF. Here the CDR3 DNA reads TGTGCCAGCAGTTCCGGGGTAGGGAGCAATCAGCCCCAGCATTTT.

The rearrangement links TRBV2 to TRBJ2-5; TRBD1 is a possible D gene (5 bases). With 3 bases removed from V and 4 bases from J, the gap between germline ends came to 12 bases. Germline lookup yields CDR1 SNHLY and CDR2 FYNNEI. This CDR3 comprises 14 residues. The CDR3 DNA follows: TGTGCCAGCAGTGAGGGCAGGGTGGGAGAGACCCAGTACTTC. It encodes CASSEGRVGETQYF.

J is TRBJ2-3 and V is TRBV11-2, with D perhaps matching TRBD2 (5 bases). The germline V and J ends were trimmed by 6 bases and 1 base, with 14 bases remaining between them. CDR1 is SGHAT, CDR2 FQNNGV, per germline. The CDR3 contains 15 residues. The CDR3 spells CASRLGGRGTDTQYF. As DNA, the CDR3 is TGTGCCAGCAGATTGGGTGGGCGGGGCACAGATACGCAGTATTTT.

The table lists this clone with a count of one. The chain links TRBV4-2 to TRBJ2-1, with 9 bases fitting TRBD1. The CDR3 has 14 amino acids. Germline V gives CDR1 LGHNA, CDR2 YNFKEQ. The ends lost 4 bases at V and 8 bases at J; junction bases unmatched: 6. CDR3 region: CASSPTDRGYEQFF. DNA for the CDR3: TGTGCCAGCAGCCCAACGGACAGGGGCTATGAGCAGTTCTTC.

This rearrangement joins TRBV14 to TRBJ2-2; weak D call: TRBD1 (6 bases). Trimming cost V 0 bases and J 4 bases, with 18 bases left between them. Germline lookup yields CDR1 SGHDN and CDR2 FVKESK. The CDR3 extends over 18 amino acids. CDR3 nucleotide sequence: TGTGCCAGCAGCCAAGAAGGGTGGAACAGGGAAGGCACCGGGGAGCTGTTTTTT. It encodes CASSQEGWNREGTGELFF.

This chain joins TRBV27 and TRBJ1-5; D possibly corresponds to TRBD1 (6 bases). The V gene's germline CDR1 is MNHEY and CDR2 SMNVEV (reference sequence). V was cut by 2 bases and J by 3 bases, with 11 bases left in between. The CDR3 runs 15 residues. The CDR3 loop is CASSLDGTYNQPQHF. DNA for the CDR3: TGTGCCAGCAGTTTAGATGGGACATACAATCAGCCCCAGCATTTT.

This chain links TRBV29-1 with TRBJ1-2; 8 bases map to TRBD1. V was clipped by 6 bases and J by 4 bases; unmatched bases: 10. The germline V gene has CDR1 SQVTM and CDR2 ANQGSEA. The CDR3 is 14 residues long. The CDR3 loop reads CSVIDRGAIYGYTF. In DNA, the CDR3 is TGCAGCGTCATAGACAGGGGAGCCATCTATGGCTACACCTTC. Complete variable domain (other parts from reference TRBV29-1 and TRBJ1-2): SAVISQKPSRDICQRGTSLTIQCQVDSQVTMMFWYRQQPGQSLTLIATANQGSEATYESGFVIDKFPISRPNLTFSTLTVSNMSPEDSSIYLCSVIDRGAIYGYTFGSGTRLTVV.

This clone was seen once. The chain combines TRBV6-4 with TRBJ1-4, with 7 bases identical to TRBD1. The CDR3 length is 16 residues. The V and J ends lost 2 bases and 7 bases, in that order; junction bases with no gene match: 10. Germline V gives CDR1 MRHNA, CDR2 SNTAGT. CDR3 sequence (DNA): TGTGCCAGCAGTGACCCAGACGACAGGGTTAGTGAAAAACTGTTTTTT. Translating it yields CASSDPDDRVSEKLFF.

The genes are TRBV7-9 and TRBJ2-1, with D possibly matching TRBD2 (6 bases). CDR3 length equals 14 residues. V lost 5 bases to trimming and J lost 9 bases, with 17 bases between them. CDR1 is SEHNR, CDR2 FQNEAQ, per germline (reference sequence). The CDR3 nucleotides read TGTGCCAGCAGCCCCGGGAGTGAGGCCTTTGAGCAGTTCTTC. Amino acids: CASSPGSEAFEQFF. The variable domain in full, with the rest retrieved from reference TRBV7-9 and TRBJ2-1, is DTGVSQNPRHKITKRGQNVTFRCDPISEHNRLYWYRQTLGQGPEFLTYFQNEAQLEKSRLLSDRFSAERPKGSFSTLEIQRTEQGDSAMYLCASSPGSEAFEQFFGPGTRLTVL.

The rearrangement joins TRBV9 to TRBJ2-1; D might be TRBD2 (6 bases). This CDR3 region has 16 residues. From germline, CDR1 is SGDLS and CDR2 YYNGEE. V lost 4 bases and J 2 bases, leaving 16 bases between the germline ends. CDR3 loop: CASSSPGAGPYNEQFF. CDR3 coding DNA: TGTGCCAGCAGCTCCCCCGGGGCGGGGCCCTACAATGAGCAGTTCTTC. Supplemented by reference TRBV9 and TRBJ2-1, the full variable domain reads DSGVTQTPKHLITATGQRVTLRCSPRSGDLSVYWYQQSLDQGLQFLIQYYNGEERAKGNILERFSAQQFPDLHSELNLSSLELGDSALYFCASSSPGAGPYNEQFFGPGTRLTVL.

In DNA form, the CDR3 reads TGTGCCAGCAGCTTAGGCCGACCTGGACAGGGGAACACTGAAGCTTTCTTT. Encoded protein: CASSLGRPGQGNTEAFF. The chain links TRBV13 to TRBJ1-1; 8 bases are shared with TRBD1. The V segment lost 0 bases and the J segment 1 base; nucleotides outside the gene matches: 7. CDR1 is PRHDT, CDR2 FYEKMQ, per germline (reference sequence). The CDR3 extends over 17 amino acids.

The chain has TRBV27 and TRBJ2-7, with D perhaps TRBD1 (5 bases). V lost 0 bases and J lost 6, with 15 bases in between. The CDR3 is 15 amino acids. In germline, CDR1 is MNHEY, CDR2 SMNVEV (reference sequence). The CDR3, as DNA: TGTGCCAGCAGTTTATCGTCCGCAGGGCCCGGCGAGCAGTACTTC. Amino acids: CASSLSSAGPGEQYF.

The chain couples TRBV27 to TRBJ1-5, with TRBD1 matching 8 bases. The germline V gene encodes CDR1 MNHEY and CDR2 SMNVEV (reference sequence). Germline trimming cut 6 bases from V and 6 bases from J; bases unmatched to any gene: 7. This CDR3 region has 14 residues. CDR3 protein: CASRPDREIQPQHF. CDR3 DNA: TGTGCCAGCAGACCGGACAGGGAAATTCAGCCCCAGCATTTT.

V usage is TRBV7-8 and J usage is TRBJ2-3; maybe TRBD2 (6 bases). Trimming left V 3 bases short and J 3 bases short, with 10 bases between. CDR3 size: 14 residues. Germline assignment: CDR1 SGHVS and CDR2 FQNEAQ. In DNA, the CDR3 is TGTGCCAGCAGCTTGAAGCGGGCAACAGATACGCAGTATTTT. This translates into CASSLKRATDTQYF.

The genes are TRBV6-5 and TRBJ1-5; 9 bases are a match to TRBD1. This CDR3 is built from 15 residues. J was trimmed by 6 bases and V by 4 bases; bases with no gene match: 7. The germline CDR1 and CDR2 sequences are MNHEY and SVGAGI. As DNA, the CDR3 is TGTGCCAGCAGTTGGGCCGGGACAGGGCTTCAGCCCCAGCATTTT. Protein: CASSWAGTGLQPQHF.

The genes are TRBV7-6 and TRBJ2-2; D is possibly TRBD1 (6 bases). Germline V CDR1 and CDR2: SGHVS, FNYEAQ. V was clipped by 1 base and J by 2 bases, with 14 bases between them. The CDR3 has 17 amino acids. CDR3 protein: CASSLGRGQFNTGELFF. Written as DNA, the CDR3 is TGTGCCAGCAGCTTAGGCAGGGGACAATTTAACACCGGGGAGCTGTTTTTT.

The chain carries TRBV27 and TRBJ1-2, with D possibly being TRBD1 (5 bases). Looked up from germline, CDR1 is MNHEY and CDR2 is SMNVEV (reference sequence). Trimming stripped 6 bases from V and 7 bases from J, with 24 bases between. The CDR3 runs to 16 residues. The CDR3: CASSPLGPAGISGYTF. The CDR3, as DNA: TGTGCCAGCAGCCCACTGGGTCCGGCAGGGATCTCTGGCTACACCTTC.

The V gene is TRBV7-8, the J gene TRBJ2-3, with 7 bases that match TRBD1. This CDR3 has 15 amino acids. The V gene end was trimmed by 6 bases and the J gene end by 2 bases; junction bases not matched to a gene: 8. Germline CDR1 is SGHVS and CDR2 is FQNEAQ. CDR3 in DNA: TGTGCCAGCAGGCCCACAGGGGACATCACAGATACGCAGTATTTT. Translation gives CASRPTGDITDTQYF.

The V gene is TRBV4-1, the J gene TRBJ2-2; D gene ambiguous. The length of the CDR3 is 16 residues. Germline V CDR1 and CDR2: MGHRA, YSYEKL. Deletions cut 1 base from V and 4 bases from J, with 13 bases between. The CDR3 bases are TGCGCCAGCAGCCAAGCGCTTGGCTTCTCCACCGGGGAGCTGTTTTTT. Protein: CASSQALGFSTGELFF.

Here the CDR3 DNA reads TGTGCCAGCAGTGAAGGGGTACGGGTATTCGACTACGAGCAGTACTTC. It codes for CASSEGVRVFDYEQYF. The chain couples TRBV6-1 to TRBJ2-7; D not certain. V was trimmed by 1 base and J by 3 bases, leaving 16 bases between them. The germline CDR1 and CDR2 sequences are MNHNS and SASEGT. This CDR3 spans 16 amino acids.

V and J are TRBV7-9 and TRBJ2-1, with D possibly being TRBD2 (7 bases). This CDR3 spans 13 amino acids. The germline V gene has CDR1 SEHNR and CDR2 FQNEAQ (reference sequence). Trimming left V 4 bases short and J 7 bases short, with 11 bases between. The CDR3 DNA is TGTGCCAGCAGCTGGGGGGGCGGGAATGAGCAGTTCTTC. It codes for CASSWGGGNEQFF.